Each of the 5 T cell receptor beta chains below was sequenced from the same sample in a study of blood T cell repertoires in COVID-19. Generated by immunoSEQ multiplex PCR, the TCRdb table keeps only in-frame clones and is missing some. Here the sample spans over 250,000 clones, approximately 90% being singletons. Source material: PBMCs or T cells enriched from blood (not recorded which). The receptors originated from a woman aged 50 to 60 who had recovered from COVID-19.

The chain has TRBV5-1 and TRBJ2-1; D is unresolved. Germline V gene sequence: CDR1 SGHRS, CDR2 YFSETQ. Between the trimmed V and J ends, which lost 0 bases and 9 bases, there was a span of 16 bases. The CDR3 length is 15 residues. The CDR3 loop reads CASSLVPGAEVEQFF. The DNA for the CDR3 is TGCGCCAGCAGCTTGGTTCCTGGAGCAGAGGTTGAGCAGTTCTTC. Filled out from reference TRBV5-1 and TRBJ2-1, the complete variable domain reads KAGVTQTPRYLIKTRGQQVTLSCSPISGHRSVSWYQQTPGQGLQFLFEYFSETQRNKGNFPGRFSGRQFSNSRSEMNVSTLELGDSALYLCASSLVPGAEVEQFFGPGTRLTVL.

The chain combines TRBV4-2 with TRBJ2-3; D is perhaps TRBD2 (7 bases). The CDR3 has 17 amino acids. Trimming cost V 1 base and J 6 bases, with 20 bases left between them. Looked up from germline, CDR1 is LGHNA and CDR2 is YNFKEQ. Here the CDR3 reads CASSQALTGGGQDTQYF. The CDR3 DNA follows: TGTGCCAGCAGCCAAGCCCTTACGGGAGGCGGACAGGATACGCAGTATTTT.

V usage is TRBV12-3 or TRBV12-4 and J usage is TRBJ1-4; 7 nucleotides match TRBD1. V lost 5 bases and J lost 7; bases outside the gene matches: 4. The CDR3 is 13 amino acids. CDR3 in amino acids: CASSARGPEKLFF. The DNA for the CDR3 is TGTGCCAGCAGTGCAAGGGGGCCTGAAAAACTGTTTTTT.

The CDR3, as DNA: TGTGCCAGCAGCTTATTCGGGACGGAGGGAGTAAATGAGCAGTTCTTC. Translating gives CASSLFGTEGVNEQFF. The rearrangement joins TRBV7-3 to TRBJ2-1, with D maybe TRBD2 (6 bases). The germline gives CDR1 SGHTA, CDR2 FQGTGA. CDR3 size: 16 residues. Trimming left V 2 bases short and J 7 bases short, with 18 bases between.

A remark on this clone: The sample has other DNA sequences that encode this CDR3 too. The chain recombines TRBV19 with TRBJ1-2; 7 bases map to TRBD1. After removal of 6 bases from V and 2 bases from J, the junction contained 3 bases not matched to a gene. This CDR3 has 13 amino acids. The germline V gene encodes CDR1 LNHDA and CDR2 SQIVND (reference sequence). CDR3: CASRLTGNYGYTF. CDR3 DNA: TGTGCCAGTAGGTTGACAGGGAACTATGGCTACACCTTC.